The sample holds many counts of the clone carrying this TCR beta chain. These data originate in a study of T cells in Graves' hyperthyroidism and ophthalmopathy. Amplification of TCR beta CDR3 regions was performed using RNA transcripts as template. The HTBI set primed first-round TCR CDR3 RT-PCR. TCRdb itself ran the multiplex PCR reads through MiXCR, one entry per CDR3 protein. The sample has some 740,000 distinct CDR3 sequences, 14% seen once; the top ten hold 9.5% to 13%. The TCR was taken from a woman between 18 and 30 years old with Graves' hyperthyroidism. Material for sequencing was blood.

Here the CDR3 reads CASSFNQGQGAYGYTF. The CDR3 DNA sequence: TGTGCCAGCAGCTTTAACCAAGGACAGGGGGCTTATGGCTACACCTTC. V and J are TRBV13 and TRBJ1-2; 11 bases fit TRBD1. The CDR3 is 16 amino acids. J gave up 5 bases and V 3 bases, and 8 bases lay outside the gene matches. Germline lookup yields CDR1 PRHDT and CDR2 FYEKMQ (reference sequence).